This TCR beta chain was retrieved from a study of T-cell reconstitution after alpha-beta-depleted transplantation in children. Trimming stripped 0 bases from V and 3 bases from J, with 15 bases between. Germline loops: CDR1 MGHRA, CDR2 YSYEKL. CDR3 length: 16 amino acids. Researchers prepared the TCRbeta library using unique molecular identifiers, the study reports. TCRdb reanalysed the PCR reads using MiXCR and keeps one entry per CDR3 protein. The table includes approximately 230,000 distinct CDR3 sequences, more than 20% detected once. The source was PBMCs, collected before TCRalphabeta/CD19-depleted stem cell transplant. The gene calls are TRBV4-1 and TRBJ2-7; D gene uncertain. The sequence was collected from a girl aged 2 to 10 with Fanconi anemia, due to receive a stem cell transplant. For the CDR3, the DNA is TGCGCCAGCAGCCAAGATTACCAGGCTTCCCACTACGAGCAGTACTTC. Amino acids: CASSQDYQASHYEQYF.